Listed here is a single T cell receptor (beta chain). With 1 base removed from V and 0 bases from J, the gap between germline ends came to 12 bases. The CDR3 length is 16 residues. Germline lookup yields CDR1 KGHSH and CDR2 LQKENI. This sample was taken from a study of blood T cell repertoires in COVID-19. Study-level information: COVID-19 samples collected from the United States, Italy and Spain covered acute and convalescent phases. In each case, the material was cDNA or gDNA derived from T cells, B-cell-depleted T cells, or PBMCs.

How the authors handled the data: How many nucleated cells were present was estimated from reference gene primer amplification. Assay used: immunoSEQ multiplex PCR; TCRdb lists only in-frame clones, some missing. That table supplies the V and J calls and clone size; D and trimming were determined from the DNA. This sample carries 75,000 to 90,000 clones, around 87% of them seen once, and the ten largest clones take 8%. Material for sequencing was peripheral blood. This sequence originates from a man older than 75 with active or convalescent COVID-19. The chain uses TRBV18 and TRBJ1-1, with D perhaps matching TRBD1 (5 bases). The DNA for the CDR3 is TGTGCCAGCTCACCACGAGGACACAGTATGAACACTGAAGCTTTCTTT. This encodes CASSPRGHSMNTEAFF.